A single sample gave rise to the 5 T cell receptor beta chains below, sequenced in a study of blood T cell repertoires in COVID-19. Data came from immunoSEQ multiplex PCR; TCRdb stores just in-frame clones and leaves some out. The data hold fewer than 65,000 clones, with 87% observed a single time. The sequencing input was peripheral blood. These receptors all come from a human donor with acute or convalescent COVID-19. The donor label of this sample is uncertain.

The CDR3 nucleotides read TGTGCCAGCAGTTTACTCGGTTTAAAGGGGAGGCCTAACTATGGCTACACCTTC. This gives the protein CASSLLGLKGRPNYGYTF. The chain is built from TRBV27 and TRBJ1-2; D might be TRBD1 (5 bases). V shed 2 bases and J shed 0 bases, with 19 bases lying between them. Germline V CDR1 and CDR2: MNHEY, SMNVEV (reference sequence). The CDR3 runs 18 residues.

In this sample, this clone turned up a few times. V usage is TRBV4-2 and J usage is TRBJ1-4; 10 bases are a match to TRBD1. The germline gives CDR1 LGHNA, CDR2 YNFKEQ. The J segment lost 4 bases and the V segment lost 1 base, leaving 6 bases of the junction unmatched. This CDR3 comprises 17 residues. The CDR3 reads CASSQGDRGGLNEKLFF. The CDR3 DNA reads as TGTGCCAGCAGCCAAGGGGACAGGGGAGGGCTTAATGAAAAACTGTTTTTT.

The rearrangement uses TRBV29-1 and TRBJ2-7, with D possibly TRBD2 on 6 matching bases. The CDR3 spans 13 residues. The ends were cut back, 5 bases at V and 1 base at J, with 12 bases in the middle. Germline lookup yields CDR1 SQVTM and CDR2 ANQGSEA. The CDR3 region is CSVLGGSSYEQYF. The CDR3 DNA follows: TGCAGCGTTTTAGGAGGGTCTTCCTACGAGCAGTACTTC.

This chain connects TRBV5-4 to TRBJ1-3; D perhaps matches TRBD1 (5 bases). The CDR3 runs to 14 residues. CDR1 is SGHNT, CDR2 YYREEE, per germline (reference sequence). Trimming removed 2 bases at V and 4 bases at J, with 10 bases between. The CDR3 DNA reads TGTGCCAGCAGCTTTCCCGGGGGAGGAAACACCATATATTTT. This sequence encodes CASSFPGGGNTIYF.

The gene calls are TRBV24-1 and TRBJ2-5; D possibly corresponds to TRBD1 (10 bases). The CDR3 has 19 residues. Trimming removed 3 bases from V and 3 bases from J, with 25 bases in between. Germline loops: CDR1 KGHDR, CDR2 SFDVKD. This chain's CDR3 is CATSDRGTGVGGREETQYF. Here the CDR3 DNA reads TGTGCCACCAGTGATCGGGGGACAGGGGTCGGCGGGAGGGAAGAGACCCAGTACTTC.